These 10 T cell receptor beta chains were all obtained from the same sample, sequenced in a study of blood T cells in healthy people across ages (dated by TCRdb to the mid-2010s). The library was built by means of 5' RACE. TCRdb names Illumina HiSeq 2500 as the instrument used. The second PCR ran for about 7 to 11 cycles and used a J-beta primer mix along with a sample-barcoded 5' primer. Using fastp trimming at Q25 and MiXCR clonotype assembly, TCRdb reanalyzed the public sequencing data and kept in-frame beta chains. Each entry is one CDR3 protein sequence, shown with its most common DNA and genes. This sample holds almost 800,000 distinct CDR3 sequences; about 62% were observed only once. Roughly 20% of the sample is taken by the ten largest. The sequenced sample consisted of blood. The source is a man aged 30 to 39 in good health.

As concerns this clonotype: Sequence at one end of the junction differs from germline and may be a read error. This chain joins TRBV20-1 and TRBJ2-1; no clear D. Germline values: CDR1 DFQATT, CDR2 SNEGSKA (reference sequence). The CDR3 extends over 14 amino acids. In DNA form, the CDR3 reads TGCAGTGCTAGTAGGCGGAACTCCTACAAGGAGCAGTTCTTC. This translates into CSASRRNSYKEQFF.

The chain recombines TRBV12-3 or TRBV12-4 with TRBJ2-5; 8 bases are shared with TRBD2. The end of the DNA is better explained by TRBJ2-7, so the J call may be wrong. CDR3 length: 14 amino acids. CDR3 amino acids: CASSPPGGICEQYF. CDR3 nucleotide sequence: TGTGCCAGCAGCCCACCGGGGGGGATTTGCGAGCAGTACTTC.

The rearrangement uses TRBV6-2 or TRBV6-3 and TRBJ1-6; D is undetermined. Between the trimmed V and J ends, which lost 8 bases and 0 bases, there was a span of 11 bases. The CDR3 spans 15 residues. Germline CDR1 and CDR2: MNHEY and SVGEGT. CDR3 region: CASETGSSYNSPLHF. CDR3 nucleotides: TGTGCCAGCGAGACGGGAAGCTCCTATAATTCACCCCTCCACTTT.

This clonotype was observed a single time. The chain couples TRBV28 to TRBJ2-5; possibly TRBD2 for D (5 bases). The CDR3 consists of 14 residues. The V gene's germline CDR1 is MDHEN and CDR2 SYDVKM. V lost 5 bases and J lost 2, with 12 bases in between. CDR3 sequence: CASSPWRSQETQYF. CDR3 coding DNA: TGTGCCAGCAGTCCCTGGAGGAGTCAAGAGACCCAGTACTTC.

The chain combines TRBV7-9 with TRBJ1-2; maybe TRBD1 (6 bases). Trimming pared 7 bases from V and 6 bases from J, leaving 24 bases between. This CDR3 has 16 residues. CDR1 SEHNR and CDR2 FQNEAQ come from the germline V gene (reference sequence). DNA for the CDR3: TGTGCCAGCACCGGGCTCAGGGGCCGCGGGATGCATGGCTACACCTTC. Translation gives CASTGLRGRGMHGYTF.

The chain is built from TRBV29-1 and TRBJ2-1; 8 bases agree with TRBD1. This CDR3 contains 14 residues. The V and J ends lost 3 bases and 4 bases, in that order; junction bases with no gene match: 5. Germline V gene sequence: CDR1 SQVTM, CDR2 ANQGSEA. The CDR3 bases are TGCAGCGTTGAGGGGACAGGCCTTTACAATGAGCAGTTCTTC. Translation gives CSVEGTGLYNEQFF.

The chain is built from TRBV6-6 and TRBJ2-7, with D perhaps given as TRBD1 or TRBD2 (5 bases each). Germline CDR1 MNHNY, CDR2 SVGAGI (reference sequence). The CDR3 is 11 amino acids. Deletions cut 8 bases from V and 6 bases from J, with 11 bases between. In nucleotides, the CDR3 is TGTGCCAGCGGGACCCTCGGCGAGCAGTACTTC. Translated: CASGTLGEQYF.

J is TRBJ2-4 and V is TRBV7-8, with TRBD2 matching 8 bases. CDR1 and CDR2 from the germline V gene are SGHVS and FQNEAQ. The CDR3 is 14 amino acids. With V trimmed by 5 bases and J by 13 bases, 13 bases remained unmatched. The CDR3 reads CASSHSGTSRGQYF. CDR3 nucleotide sequence: TGTGCCAGCAGCCACTCCGGGACTAGTCGCGGGCAGTACTTC.

The genes are TRBV4-2 and TRBJ2-4, with a tentative D call TRBD1 (5 bases). The tail of the sequence fits TRBJ2-7 better, so the J call may be wrong. CDR3 length: 13 residues. Looked up from germline, CDR1 is LGHNA and CDR2 is YNFKEQ. DNA for the CDR3: TGTGCCAGCAGCCAGTCTAGGGGCGACGAGCAGTACTTC. The encoded protein is CASSQSRGDEQYF.

This chain links TRBV20-1 with TRBJ2-6, with D perhaps TRBD1 or TRBD2 (6 bases each). There are 16 residues in the CDR3. Trimming cost V 0 bases and J 4 bases, with 13 bases left between them. From germline, CDR1 is DFQATT and CDR2 SNEGSKA (reference sequence). The CDR3 DNA follows: TGCAGTGCTAGAGATTTTGGGGGGACAGGGGCCAACGTCCTGACTTTC. The encoded protein is CSARDFGGTGANVLTF.